Below, 19 T cell receptor beta chains from the same sample are listed, as sequenced in a study of shared clonotypes between healthy human individuals. Profiled with immunoSEQ multiplex PCR; TCRdb holds only in-frame clones, not every one. The sample lists about 800,000 clones, 90% to 98% occurring once. Naive CD8 cells comprised CD45RO-negative, CCR7-positively selected cells, excluding terminally differentiated effector memory CD45RA+ cells. Sequencing was done on a sample of naive CD8+ T cells sorted from blood. These receptors were collected from a man aged 25 to 40 in good health.

The gene calls are TRBV19 and TRBJ2-7, with 15 bases lining up with TRBD2. This CDR3 spans 14 amino acids. Germline CDR1 is LNHDA and CDR2 is SQIVND (reference sequence). The junction had 9 bases not matched to a gene; V was cut back by 11 bases and J by 7 bases. The DNA for the CDR3 is TGTGCCTCGGGACTAGCGGGAGGATTTGCGGAGCAGTACTTC. Its protein is CASGLAGGFAEQYF. Looking up the rest from reference TRBV19 and TRBJ2-7 gives the full variable domain: DGGITQSPKYLFRKEGQNVTLSCEQNLNHDAMYWYRQDPGQGLRLIYYSQIVNDFQKGDIAEGYSVSREKKESFPLTVTSAQKNPTAFYLCASGLAGGFAEQYFGPGTRLTVT.

The rearrangement uses TRBV11-3 and TRBJ2-1; D call uncertain. The CDR3 loop spans 13 amino acids. V dropped 1 base and J dropped 6 bases, with 7 bases sitting between them. Germline lookup yields CDR1 SGHNT and CDR2 YENEEA. The DNA of the CDR3 is TGTGCCAGCAGCTTAGGGAGTCCCAATGAGCAGTTCTTC. Translated, it gives CASSLGSPNEQFF.

V is TRBV10-2 and J is TRBJ2-7; D may correspond to TRBD1 or TRBD2 (5 bases each). This CDR3 contains 15 residues. The ends were cut back, 0 bases at V and 4 bases at J, with 13 bases in the middle. Germline lookup yields CDR1 WSHSY and CDR2 SAAADI. The CDR3 DNA reads TGCGCCAGCAGTGAGTCGTTGGGACGGACATACGAGCAGTACTTC. Translation gives CASSESLGRTYEQYF.

The chain recombines TRBV28 with TRBJ2-7; 8 bases are a match to TRBD2. The trim removed 2 bases at V and 3 bases at J, leaving 3 bases unmatched. The CDR3 has 14 amino acids. CDR1 is MDHEN and CDR2 is SYDVKM in the germline V gene. The CDR3 region has the DNA TGTGCCAGCAGTTTAGCGGGAGGACACTACGAGCAGTACTTC. Translating it yields CASSLAGGHYEQYF.

V is TRBV13 and J is TRBJ2-5, with TRBD1 matching 7 bases. The junction had 6 bases not matched to a gene; V was cut back by 5 bases and J by 3 bases. The CDR3 totals 14 residues. Looked up from germline, CDR1 is PRHDT and CDR2 is FYEKMQ (reference sequence). The CDR3 coding sequence is TGTGCCAGCAGCACAGCCGGGACAGAAGAGACCCAGTACTTC. Translation: CASSTAGTEETQYF.

V gene TRBV5-4 combines with J gene TRBJ2-1; TRBD2 matches at 9 bases. CDR1 and CDR2 from the germline V gene are SGHNT and YYREEE (reference sequence). CDR3 length equals 18 residues. The V and J ends lost 5 bases and 4 bases, in that order; junction bases with no gene match: 16. CDR3 in DNA: TGTGCCAGCAGGTCTAGCGGGATAAGTGGAGGGGTTTACAATGAGCAGTTCTTC. Protein product: CASRSSGISGGVYNEQFF.

V and J are TRBV7-8 and TRBJ2-1; 13 bases are a match to TRBD2. Germline CDR1 SGHVS, CDR2 FQNEAQ. V shed 3 bases, J shed 9 bases, and the junction held 2 bases outside the gene matches. The CDR3 covers 14 residues. CDR3 protein: CASSFGLAGAEQFF. Here the CDR3 DNA reads TGTGCCAGCAGCTTCGGACTAGCGGGGGCTGAGCAGTTCTTC.

This rearrangement joins TRBV5-4 to TRBJ2-3; TRBD2 might be the D (5 bases). The CDR3 runs 14 residues. V lost 8 bases and J lost 4, with 17 bases in between. CDR1 is SGHNT, CDR2 YYREEE, per germline (reference sequence). CDR3 sequence (DNA): TGTGCCAGTGAAGGAGGCACGTCCCCAGATACGCAGTATTTT. Amino acid sequence: CASEGGTSPDTQYF. Variable domain in full (rest from reference TRBV5-4 and TRBJ2-3): ETGVTQSPTHLIKTRGQQVTLRCSSQSGHNTVSWYQQALGQGPQFIFQYYREEENGRGNFPPRFSGLQFPNYSSELNVNALELDDSALYLCASEGGTSPDTQYFGPGTRLTVL.

The V call is TRBV4-1, the J call TRBJ1-1, with 8 bases identical to TRBD1. The CDR3 sequence is 13 residues long. Germline CDR1 MGHRA, CDR2 YSYEKL. V gave up 4 bases and J gave up 6 bases; unmatched junction bases: 4. CDR3 in amino acids: CASSPQGAAEAFF. The CDR3 DNA reads as TGCGCCAGCAGCCCCCAGGGGGCCGCTGAAGCTTTCTTT.

The chain uses TRBV19 and TRBJ1-1, with TRBD1 matching 7 bases. The CDR3 is 13 residues long. Trimming at V came to 0 bases and at J to 10 bases, leaving 5 bases not matched to a gene. CDR1 is LNHDA and CDR2 is SQIVND in the germline V gene (reference sequence). Written as DNA, the CDR3 is TGTGCCAGTAGTATAGAGGTCAGGGGGGCAGCTTTCTTT. This sequence encodes CASSIEVRGAAFF.

This clone was counted between two and nine times. The sample contains more than one DNA sequence encoding this CDR3. The J gene is TRBJ2-3, the V gene TRBV4-2; the D is unclear. The germline gives CDR1 LGHNA, CDR2 YNFKEQ. V was shortened by 0 bases and J by 0 bases, with 4 bases between the two germline ends. The CDR3 runs to 14 residues. This CDR3 reads CASSQEGSTDTQYF. CDR3 sequence (DNA): TGTGCCAGCAGCCAAGAAGGCAGCACAGATACGCAGTATTTT.

The rearrangement joins TRBV15 to TRBJ2-7, with 9 bases aligning to TRBD1. CDR1 is LNHNV and CDR2 is YYDKDF in the germline V gene (reference sequence). V lost 4 bases and J lost 3; bases outside the gene matches: 7. CDR3 size: 15 residues. The CDR3 here is CATSTPGQGVYEQYF. CDR3 DNA: TGTGCCACCAGCACACCGGGACAGGGCGTCTACGAGCAGTACTTC.

This chain uses TRBV6-5 with TRBJ2-1; D is uncertain. The V and J ends lost 2 bases and 4 bases respectively, with 9 bases between them. The CDR3 spans 14 residues. Germline V lookup: CDR1 MNHEY, CDR2 SVGAGI. The CDR3 sequence is CASSYGMGYNEQFF. CDR3 in DNA: TGTGCCAGCAGTTACGGGATGGGGTACAATGAGCAGTTCTTC.

This chain joins TRBV11-2 and TRBJ2-1, with 8 positions matching TRBD2. CDR1 SGHAT and CDR2 FQNNGV come from the germline V gene. The CDR3 runs to 16 residues. The V and J ends lost 4 bases and 7 bases, in that order; junction bases with no gene match: 12. The CDR3 loop reads CASSSRREGRTNEQFF. Here the CDR3 DNA reads TGTGCCAGCAGCTCGAGACGGGAGGGCCGGACGAATGAGCAGTTCTTC.

This chain joins TRBV14 and TRBJ2-3; TRBD2 agrees at 7 bases. J lost 4 bases, V lost 4 bases, and 11 bases had no gene match. Germline V gives CDR1 SGHDN, CDR2 FVKESK. This CDR3 comprises 16 residues. CDR3 protein: CASSPRGTSAADTQYF. CDR3 nucleotide sequence: TGTGCCAGCAGCCCCCGGGGCACTAGCGCAGCAGATACGCAGTATTTT.

This rearrangement joins TRBV19 to TRBJ2-1; a weak D match, TRBD2 (5 bases). Germline CDR1 is LNHDA and CDR2 is SQIVND (reference sequence). Deletions cut 1 base from V and 1 base from J, with 11 bases between. This CDR3 contains 16 residues. In DNA form, the CDR3 reads TGTGCCAGTAGTATAGTACCAGGACTTTCCTACAATGAGCAGTTCTTC. This gives the protein CASSIVPGLSYNEQFF.

This chain connects TRBV4-3 to TRBJ2-4, with D possibly being TRBD2 (6 bases). The CDR3 contains 16 residues. Germline loops: CDR1 LGHNA, CDR2 YSLEER. Between the trimmed V and J ends, which lost 1 base and 2 bases, there was a span of 12 bases. The CDR3 region is CASSQGEAVTKNIQYF. The CDR3 DNA reads as TGCGCCAGCAGCCAAGGGGAGGCGGTGACCAAAAACATTCAGTACTTC.

To note about this clone: A junction end diverges from the germline sequence, so it may reflect a read error. The chain combines TRBV7-7 with TRBJ2-2; unclear D gene. CDR1 and CDR2 from the germline V gene are SSHAT and FNYEAQ (reference sequence). The CDR3 spans 14 residues. As DNA, the CDR3 is TGTGCTAGCAGCCCCGGCCCCGAAACCGGGGAGCTGTTTTTT. Translating it yields CASSPGPETGELFF.

V usage is TRBV2 and J usage is TRBJ2-5, with D possibly matching TRBD1 (5 bases). Germline CDR1 reads SNHLY; CDR2 reads FYNNEI. The length of the CDR3 is 16 residues. V was trimmed by 3 bases and J by 2 bases, leaving 16 bases between them. As DNA, the CDR3 is TGTGCCAGCAGTGAGACAGACCCGCAAGTGCAAGAGACCCAGTACTTC. It encodes CASSETDPQVQETQYF.